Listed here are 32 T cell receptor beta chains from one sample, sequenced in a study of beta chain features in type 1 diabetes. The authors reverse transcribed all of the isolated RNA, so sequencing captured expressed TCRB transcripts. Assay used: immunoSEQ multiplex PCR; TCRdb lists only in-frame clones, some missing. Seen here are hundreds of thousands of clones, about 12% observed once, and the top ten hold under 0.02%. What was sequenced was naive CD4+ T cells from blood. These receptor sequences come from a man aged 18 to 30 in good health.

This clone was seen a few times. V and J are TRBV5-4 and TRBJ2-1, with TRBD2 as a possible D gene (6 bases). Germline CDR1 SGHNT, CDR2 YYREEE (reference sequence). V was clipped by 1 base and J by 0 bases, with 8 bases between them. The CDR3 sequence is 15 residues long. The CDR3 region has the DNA TGTGCCAGCAGCTTGCACGGGAGCTCCTACAATGAGCAGTTCTTC. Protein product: CASSLHGSSYNEQFF.

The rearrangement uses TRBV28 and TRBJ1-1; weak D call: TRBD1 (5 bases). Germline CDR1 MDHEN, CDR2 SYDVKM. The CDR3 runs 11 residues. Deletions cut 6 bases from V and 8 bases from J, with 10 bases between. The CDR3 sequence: CASRGNREAFF. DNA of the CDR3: TGTGCCAGCAGAGGAAACAGGGAAGCTTTCTTT. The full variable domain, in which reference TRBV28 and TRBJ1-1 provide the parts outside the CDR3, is DVKVTQSSRYLVKRTGEKVFLECVQDMDHENMFWYRQDPGLGLRLIYFSYDVKMKEKGDIPEGYSVSREKKERFSLILESASTNQTSMYLCASRGNREAFFGQGTRLTVV.

The CDR3 nucleotides are TGTGCCTGGAACGGGGGAGGGTGGGAGACCCAGTACTTC. Translated: CAWNGGGWETQYF. The chain uses TRBV30 and TRBJ2-5, with 7 bases that match TRBD2. Germline CDR1 and CDR2: GTSNPN and SVGIG (reference sequence). The CDR3 extends over 13 amino acids. The trim removed 4 bases at V and 5 bases at J, leaving 7 bases unmatched.

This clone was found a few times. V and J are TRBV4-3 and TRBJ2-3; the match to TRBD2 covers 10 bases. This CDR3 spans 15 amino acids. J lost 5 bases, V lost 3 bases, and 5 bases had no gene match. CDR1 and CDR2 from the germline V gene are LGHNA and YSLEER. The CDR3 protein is CASSQPRLAGDTQYF. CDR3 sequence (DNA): TGCGCCAGCAGCCAGCCCCGACTAGCGGGAGATACGCAGTATTTT.

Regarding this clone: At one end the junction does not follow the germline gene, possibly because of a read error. CDR3 loop: CASTPGTGGNTGELFF. The CDR3 bases are TGTGCTAGCACCCCAGGGACAGGGGGGAACACCGGGGAGCTGTTTTTT. The V and J genes are TRBV7-7 and TRBJ2-2; TRBD1 aligns across 11 bases. Germline CDR1 and CDR2: SSHAT and FNYEAQ (reference sequence). The CDR3 extends over 16 amino acids. Combining the CDR3 with reference TRBV7-7 and TRBJ2-2 gives the whole variable domain GAGVSQSPRYKVTKRGQDVTLRCDPISSHATLYWYQQALGQGPEFLTYFNYEAQPDKSGLPSDRFSAERPEGSISTLTIQRTEQRDSAMYRCASTPGTGGNTGELFFGEGSRLTVL.

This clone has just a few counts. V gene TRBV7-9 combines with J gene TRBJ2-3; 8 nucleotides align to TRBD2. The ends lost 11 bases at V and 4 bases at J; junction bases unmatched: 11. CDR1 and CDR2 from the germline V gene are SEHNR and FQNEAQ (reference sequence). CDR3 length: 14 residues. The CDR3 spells CAGTSGVTPDTQYF. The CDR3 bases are TGTGCCGGAACTAGCGGAGTCACTCCAGATACGCAGTATTTT. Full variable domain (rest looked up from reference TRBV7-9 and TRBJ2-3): DTGVSQNPRHKITKRGQNVTFRCDPISEHNRLYWYRQTLGQGPEFLTYFQNEAQLEKSRLLSDRFSAERPKGSFSTLEIQRTEQGDSAMYLCAGTSGVTPDTQYFGPGTRLTVL.

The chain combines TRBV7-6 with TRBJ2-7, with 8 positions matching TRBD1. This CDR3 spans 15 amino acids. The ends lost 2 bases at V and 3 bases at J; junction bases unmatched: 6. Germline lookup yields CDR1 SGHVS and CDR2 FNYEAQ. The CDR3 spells CASSLTGTGDYEQYF. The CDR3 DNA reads TGTGCCAGCAGCTTAACCGGGACAGGAGACTACGAGCAGTACTTC.

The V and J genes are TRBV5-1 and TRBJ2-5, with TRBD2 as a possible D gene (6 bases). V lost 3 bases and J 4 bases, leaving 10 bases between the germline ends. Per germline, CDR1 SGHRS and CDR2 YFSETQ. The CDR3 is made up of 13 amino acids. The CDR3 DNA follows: TGCGCCAGCAGCTCGCAGGAGGGAGAGACCCAGTACTTC. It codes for CASSSQEGETQYF.

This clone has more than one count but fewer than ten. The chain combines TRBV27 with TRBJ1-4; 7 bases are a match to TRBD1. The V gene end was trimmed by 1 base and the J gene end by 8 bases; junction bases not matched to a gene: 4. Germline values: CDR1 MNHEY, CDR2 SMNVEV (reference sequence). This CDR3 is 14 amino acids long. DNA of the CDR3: TGTGCCAGCAGTTTATTACAGGGGAGGGAAAAACTGTTTTTT. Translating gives CASSLLQGREKLFF.

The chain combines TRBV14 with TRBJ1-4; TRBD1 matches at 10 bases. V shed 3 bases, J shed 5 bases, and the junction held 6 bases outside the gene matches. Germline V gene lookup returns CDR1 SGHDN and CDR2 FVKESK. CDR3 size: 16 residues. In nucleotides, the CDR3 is TGTGCCAGCAGCCAGCTCGTGGGACAGGGGAATGAAAAACTGTTTTTT. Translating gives CASSQLVGQGNEKLFF.

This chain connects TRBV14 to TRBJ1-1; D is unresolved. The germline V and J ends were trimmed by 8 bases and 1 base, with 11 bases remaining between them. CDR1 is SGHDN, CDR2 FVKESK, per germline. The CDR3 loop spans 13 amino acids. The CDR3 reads CASSPPSNTEAFF. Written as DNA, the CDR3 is TGTGCCAGCTCCCCCCCATCGAACACTGAAGCTTTCTTT.

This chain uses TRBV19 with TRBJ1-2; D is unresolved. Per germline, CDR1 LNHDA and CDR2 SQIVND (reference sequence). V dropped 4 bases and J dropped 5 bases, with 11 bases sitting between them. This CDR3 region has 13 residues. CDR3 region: CASSTTVAYGYTF. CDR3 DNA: TGTGCCAGTAGTACCACAGTGGCGTATGGCTACACCTTC.

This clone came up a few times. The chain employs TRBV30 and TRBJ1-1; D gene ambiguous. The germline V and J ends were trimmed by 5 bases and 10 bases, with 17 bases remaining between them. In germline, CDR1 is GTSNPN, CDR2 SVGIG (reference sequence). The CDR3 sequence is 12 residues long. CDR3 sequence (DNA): TGTGCCTGGGGGCCACTGATCTACGGAGCTTTCTTT. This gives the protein CAWGPLIYGAFF.

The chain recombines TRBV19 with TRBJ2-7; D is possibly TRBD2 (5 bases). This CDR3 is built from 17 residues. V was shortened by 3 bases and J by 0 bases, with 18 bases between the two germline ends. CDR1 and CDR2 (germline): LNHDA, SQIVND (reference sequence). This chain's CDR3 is CASSISDHYRGSYEQYF. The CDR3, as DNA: TGTGCCAGTAGTATTAGTGACCATTACCGGGGCTCCTACGAGCAGTACTTC.

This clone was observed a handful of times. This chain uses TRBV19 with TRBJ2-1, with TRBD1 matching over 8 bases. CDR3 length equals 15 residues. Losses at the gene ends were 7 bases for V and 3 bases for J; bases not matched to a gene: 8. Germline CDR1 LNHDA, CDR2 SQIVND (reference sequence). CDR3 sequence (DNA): TGTGCCAGTATTCTACAGGGGGGAATCTACAATGAGCAGTTCTTC. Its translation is CASILQGGIYNEQFF.

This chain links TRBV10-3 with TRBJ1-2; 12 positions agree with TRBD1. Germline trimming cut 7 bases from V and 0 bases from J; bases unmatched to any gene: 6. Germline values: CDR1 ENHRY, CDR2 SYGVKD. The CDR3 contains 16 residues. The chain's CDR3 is CAITGTGGPTNYGYTF. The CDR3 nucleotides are TGTGCCATCACCGGGACAGGGGGCCCTACTAACTATGGCTACACCTTC.

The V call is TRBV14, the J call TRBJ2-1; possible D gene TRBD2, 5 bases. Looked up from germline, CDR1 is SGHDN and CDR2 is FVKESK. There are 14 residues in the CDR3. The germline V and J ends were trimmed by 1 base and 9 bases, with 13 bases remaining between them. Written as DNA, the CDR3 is TGTGCCAGCAGCCAAGTCAACGGGGTGCTTGAGCAGTTCTTC. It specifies CASSQVNGVLEQFF.

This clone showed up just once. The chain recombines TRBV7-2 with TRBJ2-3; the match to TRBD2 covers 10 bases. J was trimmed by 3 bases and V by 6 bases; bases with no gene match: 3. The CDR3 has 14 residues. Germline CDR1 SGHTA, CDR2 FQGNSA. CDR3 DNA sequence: TGTGCCAGCAGATATAGCGGGGGGACAGATACGCAGTATTTT. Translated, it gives CASRYSGGTDTQYF.

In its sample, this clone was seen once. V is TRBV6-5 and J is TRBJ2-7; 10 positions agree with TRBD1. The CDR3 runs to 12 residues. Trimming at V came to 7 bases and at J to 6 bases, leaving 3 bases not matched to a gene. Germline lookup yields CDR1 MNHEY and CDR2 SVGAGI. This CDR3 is CASTRTGGEQYF. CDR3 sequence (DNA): TGTGCCAGCACCAGGACAGGGGGCGAGCAGTACTTC.

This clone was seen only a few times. The CDR3 sequence is CASSVSTANIYEQYF. DNA for the CDR3: TGTGCCAGCAGCGTCTCGACAGCAAATATCTACGAGCAGTACTTC. The rearrangement joins TRBV5-5 to TRBJ2-7, with a possible D match to TRBD1 (5 bases). Germline V gene sequence: CDR1 SGHKS, CDR2 YYEKEE (reference sequence). Trimming stripped 4 bases from V and 3 bases from J, with 17 bases between. CDR3 length: 15 residues.

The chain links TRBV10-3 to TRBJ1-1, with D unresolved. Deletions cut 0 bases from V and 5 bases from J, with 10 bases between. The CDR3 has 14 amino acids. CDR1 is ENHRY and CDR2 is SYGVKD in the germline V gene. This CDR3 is CAISESGAGTEAFF. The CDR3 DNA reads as TGTGCCATCAGTGAGTCCGGAGCGGGGACTGAAGCTTTCTTT.

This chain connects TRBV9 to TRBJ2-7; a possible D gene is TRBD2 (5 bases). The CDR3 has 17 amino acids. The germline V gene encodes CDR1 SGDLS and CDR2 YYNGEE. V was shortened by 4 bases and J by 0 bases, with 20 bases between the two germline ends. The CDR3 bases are TGTGCCAGCAGCTCACCGGCGGGCAGGACGAGCTCCTACGAGCAGTACTTC. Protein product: CASSSPAGRTSSYEQYF.

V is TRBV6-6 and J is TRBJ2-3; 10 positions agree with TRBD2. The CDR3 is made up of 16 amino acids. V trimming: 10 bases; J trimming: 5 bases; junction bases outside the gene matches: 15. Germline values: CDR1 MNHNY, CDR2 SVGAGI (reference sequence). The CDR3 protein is CAIIRSGRAVQDTQYF. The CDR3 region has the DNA TGTGCCATTATTCGGAGCGGGAGGGCCGTCCAAGATACGCAGTATTTT.

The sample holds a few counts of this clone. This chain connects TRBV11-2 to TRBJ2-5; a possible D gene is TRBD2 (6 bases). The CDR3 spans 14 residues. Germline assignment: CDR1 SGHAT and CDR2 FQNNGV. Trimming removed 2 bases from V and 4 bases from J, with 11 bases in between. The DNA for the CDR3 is TGTGCCAGCAGCTTACGGGGTAGCGGAGAGACCCAGTACTTC. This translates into CASSLRGSGETQYF.

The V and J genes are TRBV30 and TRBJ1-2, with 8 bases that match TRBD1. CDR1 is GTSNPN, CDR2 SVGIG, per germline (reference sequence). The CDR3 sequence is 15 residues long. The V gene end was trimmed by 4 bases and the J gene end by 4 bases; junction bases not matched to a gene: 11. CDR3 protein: CAWTRRGQGGYGYTF. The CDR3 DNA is TGTGCCTGGACGAGACGAGGACAGGGTGGCTATGGCTACACCTTC.

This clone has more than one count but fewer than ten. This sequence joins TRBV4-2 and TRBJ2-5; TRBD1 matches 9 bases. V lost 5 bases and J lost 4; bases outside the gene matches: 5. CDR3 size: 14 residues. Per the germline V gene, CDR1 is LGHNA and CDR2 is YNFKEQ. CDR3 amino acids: CASSSTGGGETQYF. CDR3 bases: TGTGCCAGCAGCTCGACAGGGGGTGGAGAGACCCAGTACTTC.

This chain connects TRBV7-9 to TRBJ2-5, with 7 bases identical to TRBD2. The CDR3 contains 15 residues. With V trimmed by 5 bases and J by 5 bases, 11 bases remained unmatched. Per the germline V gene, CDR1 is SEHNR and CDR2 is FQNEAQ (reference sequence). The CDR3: CASSPLGGFAETQYF. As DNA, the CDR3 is TGTGCCAGCAGCCCCTTGGGGGGGTTTGCGGAGACCCAGTACTTC.

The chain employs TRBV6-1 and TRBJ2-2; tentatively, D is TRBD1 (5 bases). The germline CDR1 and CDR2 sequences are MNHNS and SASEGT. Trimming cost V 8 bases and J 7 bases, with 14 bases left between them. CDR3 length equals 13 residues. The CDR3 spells CASGVLGVGELFF. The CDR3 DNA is TGTGCCAGCGGGGTTCTAGGGGTCGGGGAGCTGTTTTTT.

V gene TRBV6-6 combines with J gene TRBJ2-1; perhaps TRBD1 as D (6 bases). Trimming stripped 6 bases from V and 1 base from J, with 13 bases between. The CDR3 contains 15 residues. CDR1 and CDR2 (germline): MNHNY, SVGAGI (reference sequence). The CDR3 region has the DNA TGTGCCAGCAGGTGGGACACCAGATCCTACAATGAGCAGTTCTTC. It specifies CASRWDTRSYNEQFF.

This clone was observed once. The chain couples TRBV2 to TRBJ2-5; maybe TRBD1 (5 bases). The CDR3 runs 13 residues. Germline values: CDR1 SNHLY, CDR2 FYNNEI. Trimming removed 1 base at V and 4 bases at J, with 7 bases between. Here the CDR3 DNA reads TGTGCCAGCAGTGAAGGGGGCCTAGAGACCCAGTACTTC. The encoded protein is CASSEGGLETQYF.

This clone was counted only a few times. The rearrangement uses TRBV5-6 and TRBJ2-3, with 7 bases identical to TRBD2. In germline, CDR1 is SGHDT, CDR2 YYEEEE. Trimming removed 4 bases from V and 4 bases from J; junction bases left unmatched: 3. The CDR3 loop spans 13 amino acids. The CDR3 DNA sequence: TGTGCCAGCAGCCTGGCGGGGGCAGATACGCAGTATTTT. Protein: CASSLAGADTQYF.

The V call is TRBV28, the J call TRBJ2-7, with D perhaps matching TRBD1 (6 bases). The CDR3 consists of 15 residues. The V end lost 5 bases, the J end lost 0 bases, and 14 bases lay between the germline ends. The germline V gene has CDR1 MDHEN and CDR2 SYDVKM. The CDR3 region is CASSPTGTISYEQYF. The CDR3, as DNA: TGTGCCAGCAGTCCCACCGGGACAATCTCCTACGAGCAGTACTTC. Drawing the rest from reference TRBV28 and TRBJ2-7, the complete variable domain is DVKVTQSSRYLVKRTGEKVFLECVQDMDHENMFWYRQDPGLGLRLIYFSYDVKMKEKGDIPEGYSVSREKKERFSLILESASTNQTSMYLCASSPTGTISYEQYFGPGTRLTVT.